Reported below is one T cell receptor (beta chain). Participant ages covered roughly 18 to 89 years across around 22 US areas. The trim removed 4 bases at V and 2 bases at J, leaving 8 bases unmatched. The CDR3 runs 16 residues. Per the germline V gene, CDR1 is SGHTA and CDR2 is FQGTGA. This specimen comes from a study of blood T cell repertoires in COVID-19. Clones were sequenced by immunoSEQ multiplex PCR, and TCRdb holds only the in-frame ones, with some missing. Seen here are 270,000 or so clones, just over 90% observed once, and the top ten hold roughly 2%. Sequenced material: PBMCs or T cells enriched from blood (not recorded which). The receptor was derived from a woman aged 40 to 50 with acute COVID-19. This rearrangement joins TRBV7-3 to TRBJ2-5, with 9 bases lining up with TRBD1. DNA for the CDR3: TGTGCCAGCAGCTCTAGGGGGACAGGGAATCAAGAGACCCAGTACTTC. Translated: CASSSRGTGNQETQYF.